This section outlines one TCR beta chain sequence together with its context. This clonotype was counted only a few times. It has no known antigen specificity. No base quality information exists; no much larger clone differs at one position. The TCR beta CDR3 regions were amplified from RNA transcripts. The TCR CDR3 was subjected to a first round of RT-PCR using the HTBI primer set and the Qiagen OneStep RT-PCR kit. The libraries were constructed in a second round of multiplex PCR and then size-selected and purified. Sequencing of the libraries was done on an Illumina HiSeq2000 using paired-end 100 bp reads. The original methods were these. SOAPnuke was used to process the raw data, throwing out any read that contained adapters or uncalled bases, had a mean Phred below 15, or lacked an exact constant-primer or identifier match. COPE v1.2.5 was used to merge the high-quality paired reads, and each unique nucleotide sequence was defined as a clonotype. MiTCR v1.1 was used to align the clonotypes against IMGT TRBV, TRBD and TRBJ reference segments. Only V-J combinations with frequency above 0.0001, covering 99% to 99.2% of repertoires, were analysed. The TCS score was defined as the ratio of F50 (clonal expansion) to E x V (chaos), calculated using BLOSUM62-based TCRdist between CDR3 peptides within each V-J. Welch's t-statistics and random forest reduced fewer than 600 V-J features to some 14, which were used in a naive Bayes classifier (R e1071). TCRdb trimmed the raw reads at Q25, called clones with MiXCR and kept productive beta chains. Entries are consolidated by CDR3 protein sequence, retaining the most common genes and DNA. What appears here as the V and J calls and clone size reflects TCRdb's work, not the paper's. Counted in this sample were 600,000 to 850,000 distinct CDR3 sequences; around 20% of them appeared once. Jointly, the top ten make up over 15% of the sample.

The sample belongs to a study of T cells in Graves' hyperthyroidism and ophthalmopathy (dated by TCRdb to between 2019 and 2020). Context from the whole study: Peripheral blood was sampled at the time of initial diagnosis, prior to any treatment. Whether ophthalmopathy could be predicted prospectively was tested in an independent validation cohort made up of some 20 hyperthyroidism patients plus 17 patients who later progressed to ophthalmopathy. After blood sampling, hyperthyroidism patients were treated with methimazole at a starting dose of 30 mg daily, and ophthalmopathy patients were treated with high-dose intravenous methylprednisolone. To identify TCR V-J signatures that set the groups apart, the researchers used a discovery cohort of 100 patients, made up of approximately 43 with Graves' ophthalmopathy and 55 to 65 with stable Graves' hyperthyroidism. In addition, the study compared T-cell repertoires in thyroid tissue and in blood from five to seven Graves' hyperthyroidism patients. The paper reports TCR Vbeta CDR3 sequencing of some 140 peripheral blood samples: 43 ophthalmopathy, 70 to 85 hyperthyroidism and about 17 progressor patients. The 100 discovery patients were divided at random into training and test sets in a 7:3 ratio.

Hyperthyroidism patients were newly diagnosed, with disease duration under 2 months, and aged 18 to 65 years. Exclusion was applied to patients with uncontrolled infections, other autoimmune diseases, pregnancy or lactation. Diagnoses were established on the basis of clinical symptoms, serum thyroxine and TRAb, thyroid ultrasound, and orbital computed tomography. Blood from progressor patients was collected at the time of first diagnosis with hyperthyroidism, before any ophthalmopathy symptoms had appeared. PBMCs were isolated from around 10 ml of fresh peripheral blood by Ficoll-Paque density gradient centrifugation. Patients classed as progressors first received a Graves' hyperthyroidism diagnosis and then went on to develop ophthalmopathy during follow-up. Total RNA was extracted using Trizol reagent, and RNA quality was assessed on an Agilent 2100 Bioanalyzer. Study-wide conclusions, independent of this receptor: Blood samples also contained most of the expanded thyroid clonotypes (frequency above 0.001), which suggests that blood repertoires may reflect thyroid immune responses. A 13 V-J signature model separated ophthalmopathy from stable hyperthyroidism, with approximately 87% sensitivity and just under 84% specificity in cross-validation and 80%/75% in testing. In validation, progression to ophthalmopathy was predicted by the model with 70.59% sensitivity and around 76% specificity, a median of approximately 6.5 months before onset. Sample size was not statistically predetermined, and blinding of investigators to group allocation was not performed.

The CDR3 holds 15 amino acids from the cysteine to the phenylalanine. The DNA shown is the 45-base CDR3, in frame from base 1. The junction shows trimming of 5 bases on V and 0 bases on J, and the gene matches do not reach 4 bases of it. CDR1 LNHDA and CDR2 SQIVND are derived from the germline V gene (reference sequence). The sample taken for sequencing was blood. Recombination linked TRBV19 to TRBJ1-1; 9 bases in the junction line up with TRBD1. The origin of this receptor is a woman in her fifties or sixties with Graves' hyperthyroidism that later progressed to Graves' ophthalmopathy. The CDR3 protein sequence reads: CASSPWTGVNTEAFF. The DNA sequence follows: TGTGCCAGTAGTCCGTGGACAGGGGTGAACACTGAAGCTTTCTTT.